Below are 5 T cell receptor beta chains sequenced from a single sample in a study of T cells in Graves' hyperthyroidism and ophthalmopathy. RNA transcripts gave rise to amplified TCR beta CDR3 regions. A first-round RT-PCR of the TCR CDR3 used the HTBI primer set. TCRdb fed the multiplex PCR reads into MiXCR, producing one record per CDR3 protein. The table has some 300,000 distinct CDR3 sequences, about 14% seen once. The sequenced sample was blood. The receptors come from a woman in her twenties or thirties with Graves' hyperthyroidism that later progressed to Graves' ophthalmopathy.

Ten or more counts support this clonotype. J is TRBJ2-1 and V is TRBV7-2; D ambiguous. Germline V CDR1 and CDR2: SGHTA, FQGNSA. V lost 5 bases and J 0 bases, leaving 8 bases between the germline ends. CDR3 length: 14 amino acids. The CDR3 DNA reads TGTGCCAGCAGCGGAGTGAGCTCCTACAATGAGCAGTTCTTC. Its translation: CASSGVSSYNEQFF.

For this clonotype: A read error is possible here, since a much larger clone lies one base away. This chain connects TRBV7-2 to TRBJ1-2; the match to TRBD1 covers 11 bases. The CDR3 contains 14 residues. Germline V gene lookup returns CDR1 SGHTA and CDR2 FQGNSA. The V and J ends lost 5 bases and 12 bases, in that order; junction bases with no gene match: 11. The DNA of the CDR3 is TGTGCCAGCAGCCCGGACAGGGGGCGTCACGGCCACACCTTC. Protein sequence: CASSPDRGRHGHTF.

A word on this clonotype: A much bigger clone sits one base away, suggesting this may be a read error. This rearrangement joins TRBV28 to TRBJ2-3; D is ambiguous. The CDR3 consists of 14 residues. Germline values: CDR1 MDHEN, CDR2 SYDVKM. Trimming pared 3 bases from V and 2 bases from J, leaving 9 bases between. This CDR3 reads CASSLTAVTDTQYF. The CDR3 DNA reads as TGTGCCAGCAGTTTGACGGCGGTCACAGATACGCAGTATTTT.

J is TRBJ2-1 and V is TRBV7-3; possible D gene TRBD2, 5 bases. This CDR3 region has 15 residues. The V end lost 5 bases, the J end lost 1 base, and 12 bases lay between the germline ends. The V gene's germline CDR1 is SGHTA and CDR2 FQGTGA. CDR3 region: CASSPSERSYNEQFF. In nucleotides, the CDR3 is TGTGCCAGCAGCCCCTCCGAGCGGTCCTACAATGAGCAGTTCTTC.

This clonotype came up a few times. The V and J genes are TRBV6-2 or TRBV6-3 and TRBJ2-1; D possibly uses TRBD1 or TRBD2 (5 bases each). The CDR3 consists of 15 residues. Looked up from germline, CDR1 is MNHEY and CDR2 is SVGEGT. Between the trimmed V and J ends, which lost 2 bases and 2 bases, there was a span of 10 bases. The chain's CDR3 is CASSYTGAPYNEQFF. CDR3 nucleotide sequence: TGTGCCAGCAGTTACACCGGGGCCCCCTACAATGAGCAGTTCTTC.